This T cell receptor beta chain was sequenced during a study of blood T cell repertoires in COVID-19 (dated by TCRdb to 2018 to 2021). Describing the broader study: Samples from collaborators originated in the United States, Italy and Spain and spanned both the acute and convalescent phases of COVID-19. The prospective study material was composed of cDNA or gDNA derived from T cells, B-cell-depleted T cells, or PBMCs. The dataset comprised deeply sampled blood TCRbeta repertoires from subjects exposed to, actively infected with, or recovered from COVID-19. The repertoires were released in a freely available public database meant as a resource for research on the immune response to SARS-CoV-2. The samples were drawn from two sources: the first 160 participants of the ongoing ImmuneRACE study, and 1,000 to 1,500 subjects contributed by 6 global collaborators. The sample metadata nearly always contained a de-identified subject ID, COVID-19 status, age in years and sex. Where available, HLA class I and class II types were obtained from metadata supplied by the sample provider rather than from assay-based typing.

Comment on this clone: Its antigen remains unidentified. The sample holds no much larger clone one base away, and base qualities are not on file.

The immunoSEQ Assay, a bias-controlled multiplex PCR, was used to amplify TCRbeta CDR3 regions from genomic DNA. In the authors' own workflow: The number of nucleated cells in each sample was estimated from the amplification of reference gene primers within the assay. To quantify the absolute abundance of each unique TCRbeta CDR3 rearrangement, sequence reads were collapsed and filtered. For each sample, productive Simpson clonality was calculated as the square root of Simpson's diversity index across productive rearrangements. TCRdb's version of the immuneACCESS table is confined to in-frame rearrangements and falls short of the full clone set. An unresolved V gene accounts for under half of the shortfall where checked; the remainder is of unknown origin. Clone size and V and J calls were adopted from that table, with D and trimming inferred from the DNA. In this sample the table shows around 230,000 clones, over 65% of which occur a single time. The ten largest clones take up approximately 2.6% of the sample.

The germline V gene gives CDR1 as KGHSH and CDR2 as LQKENI. The junction shows trimming of 3 bases on V and 3 bases on J, plus 2 bases between the germline ends. Its CDR3 holds 11 amino acids, cysteine through phenylalanine. Only the CDR3 portion is preserved as DNA: 33 bases, with reading frame beginning at the first base. Each collaborating institution followed its own protocols to collect whole blood in K2EDTA tubes. For TCRbeta analysis, collaborators shipped samples in one of three forms: frozen whole blood, isolated PBMCs, or DNA extracted from either of those sample types. Overall study results and their limits: The amount of clinical and demographic metadata varied by source and participant and was provided uncurated.

Sequencing was performed on peripheral blood. The sequence derives from a woman aged 70-85 years with active or convalescent COVID-19. The rearrangement combines TRBV18 with TRBJ1-1; the D gene assignment is ambiguous. The CDR3 sequence is CASSPDTEAFF. The nucleotides read TGTGCCAGCTCACCCGACACTGAAGCTTTCTTT.